This T cell receptor beta chain derives from a study of shared clonotypes between healthy human individuals (dated by TCRdb to the early 2020s). Looking at the study overall: A couple of women and a few men aged 18 to 49 years were included in the cohort. For each donor, CD4 naive and CD4 memory were each given three plates, CD8 naive was given two plates, and CD8 memory was given one plate. The study deeply sequenced blood TCR repertoires of about five healthy adults to estimate repertoire size and the extent of clonotype sharing between individuals. To increase sequencing depth and limit assay-specific biases, different laboratories used diverse techniques to prepare libraries and sequence TCR repertoires. Per donor, leukapheresis produced somewhere between about 0.85 and 9.5 billion PBMCs.

The donors were healthy, HIV-negative adults with no recently reported acute infections or vaccinations. All donors were Caucasian adults living in Nashville, Tennessee, USA. CD4+ T cells were enriched by magnetic negative selection, after which naive cells were positively selected on CD45RA and the negative fraction was taken as the memory subset. Blood was obtained by leukapheresis, after which PBMCs were separated by Ficoll-Histopaque density gradient centrifugation and cryopreserved in liquid nitrogen vapor phase. Analytical flow cytometry was used to check the purity and quantity of each magnetically sorted T cell population. Each sorted fraction had its genomic DNA isolated and then quantified by UV absorbance on a Nanodrop 2000c. Findings and caveats that apply to the study as a whole: The genetic and exposure-history diversity represented was limited by the small number of donors. Only blood was sampled, and tissue TCR repertoires likely differ from those in blood. Pairwise subsampling indicated that sequencing depth was expected to affect the degree of clonotype sharing among donors. Larger estimated clonotype richness was generally found for naive subsets than for memory subsets. When a few donors were compared, the shared fraction of clonotypes was 5% to 6.5% for naive CD4, less than 4% for naive CD8, about 2.4% for memory CD4, and 0.4% for memory CD8. Even with the large sequencing depth, rarefaction of the sorted-subset datasets indicated that sequencing was incomplete. Clonotypes shared by all four sorted-subset donors showed higher generation probabilities than non-shared clonotypes.

After removal of 3 bases from V and 4 bases from J, the junction retains 4 bases not matched to a gene. Counted from cysteine to phenylalanine, this CDR3 has 15 amino acids. The CDR3 DNA has 45 bases and is translated from base 1. The CDR1 and CDR2 encoded by the germline V gene are SGDLS and YYNGEE. On this clone itself: The target of this receptor is not known. No per-base quality is available; no much larger clone lies one base away.

Using the deep immunoSEQ assay, multiplex PCR amplified TCR CDR3 regions from genomic DNA. Extracted genomic DNA from each cell subset was distributed evenly across all wells of several immunoSEQ 96-well plates, and each plate was treated as a replicate. For sorted subsets, each replicate PCR was loaded with around 200 ng genomic DNA, equivalent to about 30,000 T cell genomes. Purified libraries were measured with a Qubit 3.0 fluorometer, size-checked on a Bioanalyzer 2100, and measured again with the KAPA Library Quantification kit. A separate single-read 150-cycle Illumina NextSeq 550 flow cell was used to sequence each immunoSEQ 96-well plate. The authors' analysis ran thus. Because the immunoSEQ output included only junctional sequences and no quality scores, the filtering could not be the same as the filtering used for full-length reads. To assign V/J genes and CDR3, sequences were annotated against IMGT germline references using PyIR, a Python wrapper for IgBLAST v1.9. Reads were removed for weak V/J assignments (E-value above 1e-6), missing CDR3, stop codons, out-of-frame junctions, or ambiguous translated residues. V3J clonotypes were defined as sequences sharing the same inferred V gene, J gene, and CDR3 amino acid sequence. The percentage overlap between two repertoires was calculated by dividing the number of shared unique clonotypes by the size of the smaller repertoire. Repertoire richness was assessed with RTK rarefaction, the Chao1 estimator, and Recon v2.1 estimates of unobserved clonotypes. Generation probabilities for all TCRbeta clonotypes obtained by the gDNA method from a handful of donors were computed using OLGA. TCRdb carries this immuneACCESS record with in-frame sequences only. Its versions omit some clonotypes, under half of them owing to an unresolved V gene in the studies checked, with the rest unexplained. From that table come the V and J calls and clone size; the DNA was used to work out D and trimming. This sample comprises millions of clones, 90% to 95% of them detected only once. Jointly, the top ten make up 0.13% of the sample.

The chain is made from TRBV9 and TRBJ2-1; 10 of the junction bases match TRBD2. The sample was naive CD4+ T cells sorted from blood. The sample's cell subset or site label, decoded: CD45RA+ positively selected. The receptor was isolated from a man aged 18 to 30 in good health. The CDR3 here reads CASSARLAGYNEQFF. The sequenced DNA is TGTGCCAGCAGCGCCCGACTAGCGGGTTACAATGAGCAGTTCTTC.